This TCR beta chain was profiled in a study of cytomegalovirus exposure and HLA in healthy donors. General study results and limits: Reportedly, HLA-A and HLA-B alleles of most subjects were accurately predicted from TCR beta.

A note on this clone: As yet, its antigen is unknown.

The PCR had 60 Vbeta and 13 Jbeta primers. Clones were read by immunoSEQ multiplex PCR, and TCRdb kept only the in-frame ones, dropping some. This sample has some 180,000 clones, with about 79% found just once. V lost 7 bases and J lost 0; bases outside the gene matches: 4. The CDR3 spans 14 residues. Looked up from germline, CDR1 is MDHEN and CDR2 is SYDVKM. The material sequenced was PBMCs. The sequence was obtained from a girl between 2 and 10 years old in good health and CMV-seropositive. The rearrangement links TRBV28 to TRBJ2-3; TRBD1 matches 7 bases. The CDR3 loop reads CASIGGLSTDTQYF. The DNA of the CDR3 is TGTGCCAGCATAGGGGGCCTTAGCACAGATACGCAGTATTTT.